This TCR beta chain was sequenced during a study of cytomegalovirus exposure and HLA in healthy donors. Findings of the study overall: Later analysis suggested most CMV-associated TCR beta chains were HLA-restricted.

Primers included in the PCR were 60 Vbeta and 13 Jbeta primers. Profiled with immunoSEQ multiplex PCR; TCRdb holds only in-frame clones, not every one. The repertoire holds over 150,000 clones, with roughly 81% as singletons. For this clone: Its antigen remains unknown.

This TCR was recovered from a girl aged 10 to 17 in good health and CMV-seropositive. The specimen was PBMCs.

The DNA for the CDR3 is TGTGCCAGCAGTTATACAGGGGCTGGGGCCAACGTCCTGACTTTC. Translated: CASSYTGAGANVLTF. This chain connects TRBV5-6 to TRBJ2-6, with 7 bases lining up with TRBD1. The CDR3 has 15 residues. J was trimmed by 2 bases and V by 5 bases; bases with no gene match: 4. The V gene's germline CDR1 is SGHDT and CDR2 YYEEEE.